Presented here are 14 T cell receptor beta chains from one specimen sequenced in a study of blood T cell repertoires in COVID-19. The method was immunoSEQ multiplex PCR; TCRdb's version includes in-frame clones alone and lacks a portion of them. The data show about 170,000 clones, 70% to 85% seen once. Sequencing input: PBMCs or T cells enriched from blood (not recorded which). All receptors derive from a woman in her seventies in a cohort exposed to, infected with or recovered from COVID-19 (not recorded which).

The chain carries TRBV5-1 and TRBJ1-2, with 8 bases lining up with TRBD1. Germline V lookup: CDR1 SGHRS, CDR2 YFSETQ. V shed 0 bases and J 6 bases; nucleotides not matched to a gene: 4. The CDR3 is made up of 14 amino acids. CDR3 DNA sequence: TGCGCCAGCAGCTTGGGACAGGGGAGACATGGCTACACCTTC. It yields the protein CASSLGQGRHGYTF.

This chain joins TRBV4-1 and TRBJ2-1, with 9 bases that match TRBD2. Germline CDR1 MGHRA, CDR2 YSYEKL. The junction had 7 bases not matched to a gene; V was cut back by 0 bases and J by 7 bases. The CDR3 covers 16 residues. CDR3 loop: CASSQDPSGGRNEQFF. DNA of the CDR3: TGCGCCAGCAGCCAAGACCCAAGCGGGGGGCGGAATGAGCAGTTCTTC.

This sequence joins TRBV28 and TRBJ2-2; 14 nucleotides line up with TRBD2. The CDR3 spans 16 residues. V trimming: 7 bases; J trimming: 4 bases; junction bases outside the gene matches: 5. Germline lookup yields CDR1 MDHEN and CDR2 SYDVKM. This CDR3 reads CASTSTSGRVTGELFF. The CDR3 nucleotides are TGTGCCAGCACCTCGACTAGCGGGAGGGTCACCGGGGAGCTGTTTTTT. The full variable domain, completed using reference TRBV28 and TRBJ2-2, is DVKVTQSSRYLVKRTGEKVFLECVQDMDHENMFWYRQDPGLGLRLIYFSYDVKMKEKGDIPEGYSVSREKKERFSLILESASTNQTSMYLCASTSTSGRVTGELFFGEGSRLTVL.

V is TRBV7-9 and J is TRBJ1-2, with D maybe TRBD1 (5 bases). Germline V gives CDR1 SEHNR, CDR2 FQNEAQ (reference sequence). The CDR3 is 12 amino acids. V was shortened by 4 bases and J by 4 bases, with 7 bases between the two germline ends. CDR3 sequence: CASSSDTYGYTF. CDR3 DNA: TGTGCCAGCAGCTCGGACACCTATGGCTACACCTTC.

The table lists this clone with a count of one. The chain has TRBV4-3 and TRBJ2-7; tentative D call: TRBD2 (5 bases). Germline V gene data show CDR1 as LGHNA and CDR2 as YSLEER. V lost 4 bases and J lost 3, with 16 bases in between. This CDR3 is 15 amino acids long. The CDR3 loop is CASSPAWAGVYEQYF. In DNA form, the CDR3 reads TGCGCCAGCAGCCCCGCCTGGGCGGGCGTCTACGAGCAGTACTTC.

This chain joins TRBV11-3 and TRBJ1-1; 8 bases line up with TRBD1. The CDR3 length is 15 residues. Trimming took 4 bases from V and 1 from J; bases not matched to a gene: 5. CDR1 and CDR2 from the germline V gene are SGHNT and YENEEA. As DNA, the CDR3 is TGTGCCAGCAGCTCAGGACAGGGAGAGAACACTGAAGCTTTCTTT. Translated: CASSSGQGENTEAFF.

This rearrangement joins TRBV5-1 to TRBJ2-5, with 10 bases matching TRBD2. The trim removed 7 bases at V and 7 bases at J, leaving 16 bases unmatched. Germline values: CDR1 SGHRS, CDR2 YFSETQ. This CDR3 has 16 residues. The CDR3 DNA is TGCGCCAGCGGAGTGACAGCGGGAGGGCTGGGGGGGACCCAGTACTTC. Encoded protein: CASGVTAGGLGGTQYF.

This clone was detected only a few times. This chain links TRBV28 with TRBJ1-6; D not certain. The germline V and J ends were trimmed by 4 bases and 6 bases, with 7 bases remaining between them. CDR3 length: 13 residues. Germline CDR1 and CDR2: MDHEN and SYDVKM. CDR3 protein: CASSYGLNSPLHF. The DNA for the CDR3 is TGTGCCAGCAGTTATGGGCTTAATTCACCCCTCCACTTT.

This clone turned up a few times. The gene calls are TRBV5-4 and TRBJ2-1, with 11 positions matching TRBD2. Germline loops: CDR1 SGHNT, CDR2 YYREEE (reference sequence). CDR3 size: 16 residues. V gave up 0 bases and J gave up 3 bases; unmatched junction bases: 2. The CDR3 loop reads CASSLALAGGYNEQFF. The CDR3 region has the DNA TGTGCCAGCAGCTTGGCGCTAGCGGGAGGCTACAATGAGCAGTTCTTC.

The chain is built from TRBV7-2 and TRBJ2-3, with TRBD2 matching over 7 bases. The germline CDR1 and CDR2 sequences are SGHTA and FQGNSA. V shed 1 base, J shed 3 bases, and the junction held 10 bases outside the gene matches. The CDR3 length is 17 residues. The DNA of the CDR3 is TGTGCCAGCAGCTTAGATCCAGCGGGATCTAGAACAGATACGCAGTATTTT. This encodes CASSLDPAGSRTDTQYF.

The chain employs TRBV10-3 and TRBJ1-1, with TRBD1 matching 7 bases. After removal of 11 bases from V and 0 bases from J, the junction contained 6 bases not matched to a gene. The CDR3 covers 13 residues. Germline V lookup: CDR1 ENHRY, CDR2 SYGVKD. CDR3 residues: CAVSTGLNTEAFF. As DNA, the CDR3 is TGTGCCGTCTCGACAGGGTTGAACACTGAAGCTTTCTTT.

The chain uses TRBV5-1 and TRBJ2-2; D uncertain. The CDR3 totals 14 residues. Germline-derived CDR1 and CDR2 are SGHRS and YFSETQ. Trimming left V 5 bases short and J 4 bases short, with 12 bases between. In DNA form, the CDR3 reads TGCGCCAGCAGACTACTTGGCGGCACCGGGGAGCTGTTTTTT. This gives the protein CASRLLGGTGELFF. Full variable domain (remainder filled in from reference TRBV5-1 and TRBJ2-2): KAGVTQTPRYLIKTRGQQVTLSCSPISGHRSVSWYQQTPGQGLQFLFEYFSETQRNKGNFPGRFSGRQFSNSRSEMNVSTLELGDSALYLCASRLLGGTGELFFGEGSRLTVL.

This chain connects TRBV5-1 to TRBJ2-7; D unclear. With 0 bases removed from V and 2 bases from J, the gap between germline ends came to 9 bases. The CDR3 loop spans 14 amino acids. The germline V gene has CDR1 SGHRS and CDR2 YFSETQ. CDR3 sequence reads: CASSLALSPYEQYF. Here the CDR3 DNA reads TGCGCCAGCAGCTTGGCACTTAGCCCCTACGAGCAGTACTTC.

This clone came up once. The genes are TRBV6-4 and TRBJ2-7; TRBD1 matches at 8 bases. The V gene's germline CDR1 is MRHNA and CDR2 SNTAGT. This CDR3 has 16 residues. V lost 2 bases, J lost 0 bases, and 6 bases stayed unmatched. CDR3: CASSDPRDRSSYEQYF. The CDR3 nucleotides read TGTGCCAGCAGTGACCCGAGGGACAGGAGCTCCTACGAGCAGTACTTC.